This TCR beta chain is drawn from a study of human T cells and chemical hapten exposure. Study-wide context: Sensitizing treatment utilized 2% DPC over a roughly 2 cm by roughly 2 cm portion of upper inner arm skin. Patch tests of 0.01% DPC on the upper back were read at 6 days. Whole-study findings and limits: Large CDR3 similarity clusters arose significantly more often from expanded TCRs than from controls.

Comment on this clonotype: Its target is unknown.

The germline gives CDR1 MNHEY, CDR2 SVGAGI. The CDR3 contains 13 residues. The ends were cut back, 5 bases at V and 1 base at J, with 9 bases in the middle. Time point denoted: patch test 3, about 24 weeks after DPC sensitization. Noted treatment: therapeutic diphenylcyclopropenone sensitization with weekly scalp DPC. TCRdb re-derived calls from the RACE reads in MiXCR, one entry per CDR3 protein. This table has some 180,000 distinct CDR3 sequences, approximately 24% appearing once. The sequenced sample was whole blood, obtained in connection with sensitization to the hapten diphenylcyclopropenone (DPC). This chain links TRBV6-5 with TRBJ2-7; tentative D call: TRBD2 (7 bases). This receptor was identified in a woman aged 40-49 years with alopecia areata. Some clones in this sample may be carry-over from other donors' samples. CDR3 in DNA: TGTGCCAGCAGTCGGGGGGCATCCTACGAGCAGTACTTC. This translates into CASSRGASYEQYF.